Included here is one T cell receptor (beta chain) sequence, with context. Generated by immunoSEQ multiplex PCR, the TCRdb table keeps only in-frame clones and is missing some. The profile shows fewer than 40,000 clones, 90% to 95% of them singletons. Trimming cost V 6 bases and J 6 bases; bases outside gene matches: 13. Looked up from germline, CDR1 is SGHRS and CDR2 is YFSETQ. This CDR3 is built from 16 residues. These data come from a study of T cell changes during pregnancy in multiple sclerosis. The material was CD4+ T cells from peripheral blood mononuclear cells, obtained after pregnancy. V gene TRBV5-1 combines with J gene TRBJ2-3, with 10 bases identical to TRBD2. The receptor comes from a female donor with multiple sclerosis, enrolled in a pregnancy study. In nucleotides, the CDR3 is TGCGCCAGCAACTGGGACAGAGCGGGGGGGCGGGATACGCAGTATTTT. Amino acid sequence: CASNWDRAGGRDTQYF.